This TCR beta chain came from a study of cytomegalovirus exposure and HLA in healthy donors. Overall study results and limits: The investigators catalogued some 160 TCR beta chains as cytomegalovirus-associated. TCR beta V- and J-gene trimming, according to a later analysis, was linked to a missense DCLRE1C variant. CMV antigen specificity was confirmed in vitro for three CMV-associated chains.

Only a few counts were recorded for this clone. As yet, its antigen is unknown. PCR involved 60 Vbeta and 13 Jbeta primers. Here immunoSEQ multiplex PCR was the method, and the copy in TCRdb shows in-frame clones only, minus some. The sample holds more than 95,000 clones, approximately 82% seen once. V lost 11 bases to trimming and J lost 8 bases, with 19 bases between them. CDR1 SGHVS and CDR2 FNYEAQ come from the germline V gene. The CDR3 length is 13 residues. The receptor comes from a man aged 18 to 30 in good health and CMV-seropositive. Sequencing input: PBMCs. This chain links TRBV7-6 with TRBJ2-1, with D possibly matching TRBD2 (6 bases). This CDR3 reads CAVRTNVIDEQFF. In DNA form, the CDR3 reads TGTGCCGTCCGGACTAACGTTATAGATGAGCAGTTCTTC.